The 14 T cell receptor beta chains presented below share a single source sample, sequenced in a study of Graves' ophthalmopathy and Graves' hyperthyroidism. RNA served as the template for amplifying TCR beta CDR3 regions. An initial RT-PCR round employing HTBI primers preceded a second-round multiplex PCR. TCRdb re-called the multiplex PCR reads with MiXCR, one entry per CDR3 protein. Here the sample spans 900,000 to 1,200,000 distinct CDR3 sequences, about 35% being singletons. Sequencing was carried out using peripheral blood or thyroid tissue (not recorded which). These receptors came from an adult man with Graves' hyperthyroidism.

This clonotype was found many times. The chain has TRBV7-9 and TRBJ2-5, with D perhaps matching TRBD1 (5 bases). Germline V gene sequence: CDR1 SEHNR, CDR2 FQNEAQ (reference sequence). The CDR3 is 13 amino acids. Trimming removed 7 bases from V and 1 base from J, with 10 bases in between. Here the CDR3 DNA reads TGTGCCAGCAACCCCGACAGCCAAGAGACCCAGTACTTC. This codes for CASNPDSQETQYF.

This clonotype was detected many times. For the CDR3, the DNA is TGCAGTGCTAGCCAACTAGAGGGGGCGGGCTACGAGCAGTACTTC. It specifies CSASQLEGAGYEQYF. This sequence joins TRBV20-1 and TRBJ2-7; 7 bases line up with TRBD1. In germline, CDR1 is DFQATT, CDR2 SNEGSKA (reference sequence). The CDR3 runs to 15 residues. The J segment lost 3 bases and the V segment lost 3 bases, leaving 11 bases of the junction unmatched.

The CDR3 nucleotides are TGTGCCAGCAGTCCTCGACGACGCTATGGCTACACCTTC. The encoded protein is CASSPRRRYGYTF. V usage is TRBV5-5 and J usage is TRBJ1-2; D gene unclear. Trimming shortened V by 5 bases and J by 4 bases, and 12 bases separated the two germline ends. Germline CDR1 reads SGHKS; CDR2 reads YYEKEE (reference sequence). The CDR3 covers 13 residues.

The chain employs TRBV5-1 and TRBJ2-5, with D hard to call. The CDR3 has 14 residues. The V end lost 4 bases, the J end lost 9 bases, and 19 bases lay between the germline ends. Germline V gene lookup returns CDR1 SGHRS and CDR2 YFSETQ. CDR3 nucleotide sequence: TGCGCCAGCAGCCCCCTCGGCGGCGCCTTGGCCCAGTACTTC. Encoded protein: CASSPLGGALAQYF. The variable domain in full, completed from reference TRBV5-1 and TRBJ2-5, reads KAGVTQTPRYLIKTRGQQVTLSCSPISGHRSVSWYQQTPGQGLQFLFEYFSETQRNKGNFPGRFSGRQFSNSRSEMNVSTLELGDSALYLCASSPLGGALAQYFGPGTRLLVL.

V is TRBV6-5 and J is TRBJ1-5; TRBD1 might be the D (6 bases). Germline V CDR1 and CDR2: MNHEY, SVGAGI. The V end lost 5 bases, the J end lost 6 bases, and 14 bases lay between the germline ends. The CDR3 totals 14 residues. The CDR3 loop is CASSLERGGQPQHF. The DNA for the CDR3 is TGTGCCAGCAGTCTTGAGAGAGGGGGTCAGCCCCAGCATTTT.

This rearrangement joins TRBV29-1 to TRBJ2-7; a weak D match, TRBD1 (6 bases). This CDR3 contains 12 residues. V was shortened by 3 bases and J by 5 bases, with 11 bases between the two germline ends. In germline, CDR1 is SQVTM, CDR2 ANQGSEA. The CDR3 DNA sequence: TGCAGCGTTGAGTGGGGGCGCAACGAGCAGTACTTC. Amino acids: CSVEWGRNEQYF.

The chain employs TRBV20-1 and TRBJ2-7, with 7 bases matching TRBD2. Germline assignment: CDR1 DFQATT and CDR2 SNEGSKA (reference sequence). The CDR3 is 16 amino acids. J lost 2 bases, V lost 0 bases, and 10 bases had no gene match. CDR3 sequence reads: CSARDLRGEGTYEQYF. DNA for the CDR3: TGCAGTGCTAGAGATCTACGCGGGGAGGGGACCTACGAGCAGTACTTC.

This sequence joins TRBV29-1 and TRBJ2-7; D might be TRBD1 or TRBD2, each matching 5 bases. This CDR3 is built from 12 residues. The V and J ends lost 3 bases and 2 bases respectively, with 8 bases between them. Germline CDR1 and CDR2: SQVTM and ANQGSEA. This chain's CDR3 is CSVDGTAYEQYF. The CDR3 DNA follows: TGCAGCGTTGACGGGACCGCCTACGAGCAGTACTTC.

This rearrangement joins TRBV7-9 to TRBJ1-1; D is perhaps TRBD1 (5 bases). The CDR3 runs to 14 residues. V lost 5 bases and J lost 0, with 10 bases in between. Germline CDR1 SEHNR, CDR2 FQNEAQ (reference sequence). The CDR3 region is CASSHQGVNTEAFF. The CDR3 bases are TGTGCCAGCAGCCACCAGGGTGTGAACACTGAAGCTTTCTTT.

Of note for this clonotype: Germline is not matched at one junction end, which may reflect a read error. The V gene is TRBV11-2, the J gene TRBJ2-6; D unresolved. The germline V gene encodes CDR1 SGHAT and CDR2 FQNNGV. The CDR3 runs 13 residues. This CDR3 is CASTLFVASVLTF. CDR3 nucleotide sequence: TGTGCCAGCACCTTATTTGTGGCTAGCGTCCTGACTTTC.

This clonotype came up many times. The chain combines TRBV12-3 or TRBV12-4 with TRBJ1-5, with 7 nucleotides matching TRBD1. CDR3 length: 14 residues. Unmatched junction bases numbered 6, after V lost 6 bases and J lost 4 bases. CDR3 DNA: TGTGCCAGCAGCCACGACAGGGCTAATCAGCCCCAGCATTTT. It yields the protein CASSHDRANQPQHF.

This clonotype came up a few times. V is TRBV7-9 and J is TRBJ1-3, with D unresolved. V lost 2 bases, J lost 0 bases, and 8 bases lay in between. The CDR3 spans 15 residues. Germline lookup yields CDR1 SEHNR and CDR2 FQNEAQ (reference sequence). The CDR3 region has the DNA TGTGCCAGCAGCTTACCGACGGACTCTGGAAACACCATATATTTT. Protein: CASSLPTDSGNTIYF.

Details on this clonotype: A much larger clone is a single base away; this may be a read error. The rearrangement links TRBV5-1 to TRBJ2-5; D assignment may be TRBD1 or TRBD2 (5 bases each). This CDR3 spans 14 amino acids. Germline V lookup: CDR1 SGHRS, CDR2 YFSETQ. As DNA, the CDR3 is TGCGCCAGCAGCCCCGGGACCACCCAAGAGGCCCAGTACTTC. As protein: CASSPGTTQEAQYF. Full variable domain (remainder filled in from reference TRBV5-1 and TRBJ2-5): KAGVTQTPRYLIKTRGQQVTLSCSPISGHRSVSWYQQTPGQGLQFLFEYFSETQRNKGNFPGRFSGRQFSNSRSEMNVSTLELGDSALYLCASSPGTTQEAQYFGPGTRLLVL.

The V call is TRBV7-2, the J call TRBJ1-4, with D maybe TRBD1 (5 bases). With 8 bases removed from V and 7 bases from J, the gap between germline ends came to 17 bases. CDR1 SGHTA and CDR2 FQGNSA come from the germline V gene. CDR3 length equals 14 residues. CDR3 sequence: CASLGARSGEKLFF. CDR3 sequence (DNA): TGTGCCAGCTTAGGGGCCCGGTCCGGTGAAAAACTGTTTTTT.